A selection of T cell receptor beta chains follows, all from one sample in a study of cytomegalovirus exposure and HLA in healthy donors. Clones were read by immunoSEQ multiplex PCR, and TCRdb kept only the in-frame ones, dropping some. The table lists 250,000 to 300,000 clones, 85% to 95% of them singletons, with 1.5% to 2% in the top ten. Material for sequencing was PBMCs. Every receptor here comes from a girl aged 2-10 years in good health and CMV-seronegative. Each CDR3 is given with its conserved first and last residue. A D gene is named only where the DNA matches it firmly. A row's size may be missing; if present it is once, few, many or a size class.

>-|-|TRBV6-5|TRBJ1-5
CASSFRIVARQPQHF
TGTGCCAGCAGCTTCAGGATTGTGGCTCGACAGCCCCAGCATTTT
>TRBD2|-|TRBV5-5|TRBJ2-1
CASSLGLAGGRREQFF
TGTGCCAGCAGCTTGGGACTAGCGGGAGGGCGTCGGGAGCAGTTCTTC
>TRBD2|-|TRBV30|TRBJ2-1
CAWSGLAGVNEQFF
TGTGCCTGGAGTGGACTAGCGGGAGTTAATGAGCAGTTCTTC
>-|-|TRBV20-1|TRBJ1-1
CSARQEEAFF
TGCAGTGCTAGACAGGAAGAAGCTTTCTTT
>-|-|TRBV6-5|TRBJ1-1
CASSQVQAGTEAFF
TGTGCCAGCAGCCAAGTACAGGCGGGGACTGAAGCTTTCTTT
>TRBD1|-|TRBV11-2|TRBJ2-7
CASSLAQGAYEQYF
TGTGCCAGCAGCTTAGCCCAGGGGGCTTACGAGCAGTACTTC
>-|-|TRBV6-5|TRBJ2-4
CASSYSSLVGIQYF
TGTGCCAGCAGTTACAGTTCTCTAGTCGGCATTCAGTACTTC
>-|-|TRBV21-1|TRBJ1-5
CASSKADEDSNQPQHF
TGTGCCAGCAGCAAAGCCGACGAGGATAGCAATCAGCCCCAGCATTTT
>-|once|TRBV30|TRBJ2-5
CAWSQPLGRGIGTQYF
TGTGCCTGGAGCCAACCCCTAGGCAGGGGTATCGGGACCCAGTACTTC
>TRBD1|-|TRBV15|TRBJ2-5
CATSRDRQGGETQYF
TGTGCCACCAGCAGAGATCGACAGGGGGGAGAGACCCAGTACTTC
>-|-|TRBV28|TRBJ1-6
CASSLYQGSGRDYNSPLHF
TGTGCCAGCAGTTTATATCAGGGGTCGGGGCGAGACTATAATTCACCCCTCCACTTT
>TRBD1|-|TRBV5-1|TRBJ1-4
CASSFDDRGANEKLFF
TGCGCCAGCAGCTTTGATGACAGGGGTGCTAATGAAAAACTGTTTTTT
>TRBD1|few|TRBV27|TRBJ1-2
CASSLRPPGQGYYGYTF
TGTGCCAGCAGTTTAAGACCCCCAGGACAGGGCTACTATGGCTACACCTTC
>-|-|TRBV9|TRBJ2-1
CASSGHNNEQFF
TGTGCCAGCAGCGGACATAACAATGAGCAGTTCTTC
>-|-|TRBV7-2|TRBJ1-2
CASSTGTGNYGYTF
TGTGCCAGCAGCACCGGGACTGGGAACTATGGCTACACCTTC
>-|-|TRBV28|TRBJ1-2
CASTGTEVGGYTF
TGTGCCAGCACCGGCACCGAAGTGGGCGGCTACACCTTC
>-|-|TRBV7-2|TRBJ1-4
CASSFSRPGMGEKLFF
TGTGCCAGCAGCTTTTCCCGCCCGGGGATGGGCGAAAAACTGTTTTTT
>TRBD2|-|TRBV2|TRBJ2-1
CASTGGGNEQFF
TGTGCCAGCACCGGGGGGGGCAACGAGCAGTTCTTC
>-|-|TRBV11-2|TRBJ2-1
CASSLEVASYNEQFF
TGTGCCAGCAGCTTAGAGGTGGCTAGCTACAATGAGCAGTTCTTC
>TRBD1|-|TRBV5-4|TRBJ1-1
CASSPRQGNMNTEAFF
TGTGCCAGCAGCCCTAGACAGGGAAACATGAACACTGAAGCTTTCTTT
>-|once|TRBV6-5|TRBJ2-7
CASSYGTNEQYF
TGTGCCAGCAGTTACGGGACAAACGAGCAGTACTTC
>-|-|TRBV5-1|TRBJ1-3
CASSSGVDGNTIYF
TGCGCCAGCAGTTCCGGGGTGGATGGAAACACCATATATTTT
>-|-|TRBV28|TRBJ1-2
CASSLQGANYGYTF
TGTGCCAGCAGCCTACAGGGAGCTAACTATGGCTACACCTTC
>-|-|TRBV19|TRBJ1-5
CASSPTQGKGHF
TGTGCCAGTAGTCCTACACAGGGAAAGGGGCATTTT
>-|-|TRBV19|TRBJ2-1
CASTDRGYEQFF
TGTGCCAGTACCGATAGAGGGTACGAGCAGTTCTTC
>TRBD1|-|TRBV9|TRBJ1-1
CASGRQGWNTEAFF
TGTGCCAGCGGACGACAGGGCTGGAACACTGAAGCTTTCTTT
>-|-|TRBV25-1|TRBJ2-3
CATTGKDTDTQYF
TGTGCCACCACAGGGAAGGACACAGATACGCAGTATTTT
>TRBD1|-|TRBV27|TRBJ1-1
CASSPRRTGNTEAFF
TGTGCCAGCAGTCCGAGGCGGACAGGGAACACTGAAGCTTTCTTT
>-|-|TRBV30|TRBJ2-6
CAWSVRPGSGANVLTF
TGTGCCTGGAGTGTACGACCAGGGTCCGGGGCCAACGTCCTGACTTTC
>TRBD2|-|TRBV5-6|TRBJ2-7
CASSFLSSGEQNYEQYF
TGTGCCAGCAGCTTTCTATCTAGCGGGGAACAGAACTACGAGCAGTACTTC